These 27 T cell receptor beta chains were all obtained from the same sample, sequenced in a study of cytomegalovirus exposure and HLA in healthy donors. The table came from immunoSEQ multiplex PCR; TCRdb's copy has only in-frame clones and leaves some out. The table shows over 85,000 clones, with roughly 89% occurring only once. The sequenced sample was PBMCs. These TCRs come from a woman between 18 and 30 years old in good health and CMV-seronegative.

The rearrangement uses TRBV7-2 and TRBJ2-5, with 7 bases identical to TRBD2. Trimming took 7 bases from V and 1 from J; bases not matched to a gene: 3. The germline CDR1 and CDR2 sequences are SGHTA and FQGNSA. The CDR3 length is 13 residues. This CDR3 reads CASTLAVQETQYF. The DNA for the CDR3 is TGTGCCAGCACTCTAGCGGTCCAAGAGACCCAGTACTTC. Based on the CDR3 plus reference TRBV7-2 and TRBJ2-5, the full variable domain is GAGVSQSPSNKVTEKGKDVELRCDPISGHTALYWYRQSLGQGLEFLIYFQGNSAPDKSGLPSDRFSAERTGGSVSTLTIQRTQQEDSAVYLCASTLAVQETQYFGPGTRLLVL.

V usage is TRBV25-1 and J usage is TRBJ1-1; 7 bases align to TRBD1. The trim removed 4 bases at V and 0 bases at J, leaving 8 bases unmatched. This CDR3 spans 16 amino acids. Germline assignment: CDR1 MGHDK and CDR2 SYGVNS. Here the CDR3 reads CASSAFRDSLNTEAFF. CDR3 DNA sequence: TGTGCCAGCAGTGCCTTCAGGGACAGCCTGAACACTGAAGCTTTCTTT.

The CDR3: CASSRQGANTEAFF. The CDR3 DNA reads TGTGCCAGCAGCCGACAGGGGGCGAACACTGAAGCTTTCTTT. The rearrangement links TRBV7-9 to TRBJ1-1, with TRBD1 matching 10 bases. The CDR3 consists of 14 residues. CDR1 and CDR2 (germline): SEHNR, FQNEAQ (reference sequence). Trimming removed 5 bases from V and 1 base from J; junction bases left unmatched: 1.

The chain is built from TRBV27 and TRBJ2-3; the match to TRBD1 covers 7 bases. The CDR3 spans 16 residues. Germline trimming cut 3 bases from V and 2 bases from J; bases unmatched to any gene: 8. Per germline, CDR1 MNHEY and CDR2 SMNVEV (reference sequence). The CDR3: CASSFLQGDFTDTQYF. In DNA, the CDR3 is TGTGCCAGCAGTTTTCTGCAGGGGGATTTCACAGATACGCAGTATTTT.

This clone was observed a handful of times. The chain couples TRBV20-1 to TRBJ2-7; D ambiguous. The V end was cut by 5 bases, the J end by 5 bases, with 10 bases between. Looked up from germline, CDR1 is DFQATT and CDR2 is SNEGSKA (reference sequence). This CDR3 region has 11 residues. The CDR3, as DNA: TGCAGTGCTTTGGGTGCGGACGAGCAGTACTTC. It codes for CSALGADEQYF.

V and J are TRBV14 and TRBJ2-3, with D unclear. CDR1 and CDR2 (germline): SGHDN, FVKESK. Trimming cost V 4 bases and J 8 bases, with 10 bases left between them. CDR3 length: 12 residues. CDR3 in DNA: TGTGCCAGCAGCCTCGAGGCGGTTACGCAGTATTTT. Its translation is CASSLEAVTQYF.

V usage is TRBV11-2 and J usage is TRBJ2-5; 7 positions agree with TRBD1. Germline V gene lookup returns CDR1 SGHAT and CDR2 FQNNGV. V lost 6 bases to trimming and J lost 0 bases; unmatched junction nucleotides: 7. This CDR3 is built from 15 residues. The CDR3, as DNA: TGTGCCAGCAGTTCGACAGGGAGCCACCAAGAGACCCAGTACTTC. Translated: CASSSTGSHQETQYF.

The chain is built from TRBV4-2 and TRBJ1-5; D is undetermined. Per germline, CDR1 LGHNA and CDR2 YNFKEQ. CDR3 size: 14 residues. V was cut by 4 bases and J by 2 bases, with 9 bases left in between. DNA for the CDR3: TGTGCCAGCAGCCTCGTGGCCCGCAATCAGCCCCAGCATTTT. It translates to CASSLVARNQPQHF.

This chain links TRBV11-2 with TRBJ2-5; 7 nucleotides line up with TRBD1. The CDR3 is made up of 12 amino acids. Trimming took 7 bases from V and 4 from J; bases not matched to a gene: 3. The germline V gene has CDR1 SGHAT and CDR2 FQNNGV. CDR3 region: CASIGGRETQYF. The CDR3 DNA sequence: TGTGCCAGCATAGGGGGCCGAGAGACCCAGTACTTC.

CDR3 loop: CASLSAGGYGYTF. In DNA form, the CDR3 reads TGTGCCAGCCTCTCAGCGGGGGGCTATGGCTACACCTTC. J is TRBJ1-2 and V is TRBV11-2; a possible D gene is TRBD1 (5 bases). This CDR3 comprises 13 residues. Deletions cut 8 bases from V and 4 bases from J, with 14 bases between. CDR1 SGHAT and CDR2 FQNNGV come from the germline V gene.

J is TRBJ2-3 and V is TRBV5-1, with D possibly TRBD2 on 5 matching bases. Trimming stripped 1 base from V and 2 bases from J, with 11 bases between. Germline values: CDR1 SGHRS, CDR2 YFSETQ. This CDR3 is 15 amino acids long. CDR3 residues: CASSLTSRDTDTQYF. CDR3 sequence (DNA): TGCGCCAGCAGCTTGACTAGTCGAGACACAGATACGCAGTATTTT.

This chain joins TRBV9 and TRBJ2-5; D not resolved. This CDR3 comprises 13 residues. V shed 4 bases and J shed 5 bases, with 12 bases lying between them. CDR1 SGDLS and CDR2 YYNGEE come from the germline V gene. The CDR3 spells CASSIAGAETQYF. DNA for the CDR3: TGTGCCAGCAGCATAGCCGGAGCGGAGACCCAGTACTTC. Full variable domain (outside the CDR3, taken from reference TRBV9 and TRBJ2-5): DSGVTQTPKHLITATGQRVTLRCSPRSGDLSVYWYQQSLDQGLQFLIQYYNGEERAKGNILERFSAQQFPDLHSELNLSSLELGDSALYFCASSIAGAETQYFGPGTRLLVL.

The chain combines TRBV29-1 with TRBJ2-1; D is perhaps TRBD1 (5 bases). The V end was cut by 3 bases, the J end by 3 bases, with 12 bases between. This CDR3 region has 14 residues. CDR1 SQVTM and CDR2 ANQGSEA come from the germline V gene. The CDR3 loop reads CSVDRDPLYNEQFF. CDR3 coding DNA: TGCAGCGTTGACAGGGATCCGCTCTACAATGAGCAGTTCTTC.

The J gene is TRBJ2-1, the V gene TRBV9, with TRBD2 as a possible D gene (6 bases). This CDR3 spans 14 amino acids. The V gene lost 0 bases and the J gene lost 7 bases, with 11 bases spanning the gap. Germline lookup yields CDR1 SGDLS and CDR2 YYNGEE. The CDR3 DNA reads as TGTGCCAGCAGCGTAGAGGCGGGAAAGAATGAGCAGTTCTTC. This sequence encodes CASSVEAGKNEQFF.

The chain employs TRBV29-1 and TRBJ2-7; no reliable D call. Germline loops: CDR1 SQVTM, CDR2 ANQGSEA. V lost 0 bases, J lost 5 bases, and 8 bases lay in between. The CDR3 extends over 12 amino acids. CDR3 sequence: CSVEDATNEQYF. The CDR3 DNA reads TGCAGCGTTGAAGACGCGACAAACGAGCAGTACTTC.

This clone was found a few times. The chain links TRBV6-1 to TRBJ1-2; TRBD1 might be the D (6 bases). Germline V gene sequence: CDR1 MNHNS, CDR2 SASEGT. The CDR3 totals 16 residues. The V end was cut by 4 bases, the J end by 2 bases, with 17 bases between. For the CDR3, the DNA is TGTGCCAGCAGTGCCCTACCGGGACAAGGCAACTATGGCTACACCTTC. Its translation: CASSALPGQGNYGYTF.

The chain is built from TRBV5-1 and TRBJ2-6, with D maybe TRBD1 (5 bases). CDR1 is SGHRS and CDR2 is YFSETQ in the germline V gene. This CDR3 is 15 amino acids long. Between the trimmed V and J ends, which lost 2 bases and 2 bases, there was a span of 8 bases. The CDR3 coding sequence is TGCGCCAGCAGCTTAGGCAGGGCTGGGGCCAACGTCCTGACTTTC. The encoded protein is CASSLGRAGANVLTF.

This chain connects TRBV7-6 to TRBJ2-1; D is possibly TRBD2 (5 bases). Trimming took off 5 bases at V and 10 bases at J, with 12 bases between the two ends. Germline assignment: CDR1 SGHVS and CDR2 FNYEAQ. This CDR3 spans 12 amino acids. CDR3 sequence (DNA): TGTGCCAGCAGCCGCCTGGGAGAGGAGCAGTTCTTC. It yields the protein CASSRLGEEQFF.

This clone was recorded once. CDR3 region: CASSPQYAGYEQYF. The CDR3 DNA follows: TGTGCCAGCAGTCCTCAGTATGCGGGGTACGAGCAGTACTTC. The chain is built from TRBV6-1 and TRBJ2-7; tentatively, D is TRBD2 (6 bases). Germline values: CDR1 MNHNS, CDR2 SASEGT. The CDR3 is made up of 14 amino acids. V was shortened by 5 bases and J by 4 bases, with 15 bases between the two germline ends.

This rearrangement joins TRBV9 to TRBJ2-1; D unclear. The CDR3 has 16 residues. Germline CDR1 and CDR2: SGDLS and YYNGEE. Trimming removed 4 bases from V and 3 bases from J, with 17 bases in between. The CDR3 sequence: CASSTSWSLNYNEQFF. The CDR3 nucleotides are TGTGCCAGCAGCACCTCGTGGTCCCTAAACTACAATGAGCAGTTCTTC. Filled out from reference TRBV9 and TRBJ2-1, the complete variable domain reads DSGVTQTPKHLITATGQRVTLRCSPRSGDLSVYWYQQSLDQGLQFLIQYYNGEERAKGNILERFSAQQFPDLHSELNLSSLELGDSALYFCASSTSWSLNYNEQFFGPGTRLTVL.

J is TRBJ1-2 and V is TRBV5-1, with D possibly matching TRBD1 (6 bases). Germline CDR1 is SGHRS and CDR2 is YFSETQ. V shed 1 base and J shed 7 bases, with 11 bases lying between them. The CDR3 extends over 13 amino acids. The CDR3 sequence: CASSLSSGVGYTF. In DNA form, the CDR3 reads TGCGCCAGCAGCTTGTCTTCAGGGGTTGGCTACACCTTC.

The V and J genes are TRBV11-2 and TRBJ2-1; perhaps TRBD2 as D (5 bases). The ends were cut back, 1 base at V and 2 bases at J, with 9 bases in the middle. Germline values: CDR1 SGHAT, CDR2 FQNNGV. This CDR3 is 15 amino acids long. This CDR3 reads CASSLGVGTYNEQFF. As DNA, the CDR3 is TGTGCCAGCAGCTTAGGGGTCGGGACCTACAATGAGCAGTTCTTC.

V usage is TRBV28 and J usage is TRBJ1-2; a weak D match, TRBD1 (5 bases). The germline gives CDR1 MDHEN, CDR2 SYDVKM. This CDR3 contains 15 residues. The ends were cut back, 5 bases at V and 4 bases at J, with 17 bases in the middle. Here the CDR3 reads CASSAPGGVPYGYTF. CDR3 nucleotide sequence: TGTGCCAGCAGTGCACCGGGGGGAGTCCCCTATGGCTACACCTTC.

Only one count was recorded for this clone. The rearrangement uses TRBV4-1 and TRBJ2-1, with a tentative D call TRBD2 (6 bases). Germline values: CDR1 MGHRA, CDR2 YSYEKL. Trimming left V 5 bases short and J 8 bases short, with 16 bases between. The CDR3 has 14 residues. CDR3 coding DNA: TGCGCCAGCAGCATCGGCGGGGCAACGGATGAGCAGTTCTTC. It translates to CASSIGGATDEQFF.

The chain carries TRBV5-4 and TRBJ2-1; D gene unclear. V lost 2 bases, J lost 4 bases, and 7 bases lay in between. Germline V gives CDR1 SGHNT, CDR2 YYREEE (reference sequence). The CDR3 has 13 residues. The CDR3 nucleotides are TGTGCCAGCAGCTTTGAGGATTACAATGAGCAGTTCTTC. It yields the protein CASSFEDYNEQFF.

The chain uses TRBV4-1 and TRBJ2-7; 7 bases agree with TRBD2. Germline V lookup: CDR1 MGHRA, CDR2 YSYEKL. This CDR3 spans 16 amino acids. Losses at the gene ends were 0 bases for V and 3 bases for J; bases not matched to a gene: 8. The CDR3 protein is CASSQDFSRTSYEQYF. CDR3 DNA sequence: TGCGCCAGCAGCCAAGATTTTTCCAGGACTAGCTACGAGCAGTACTTC.

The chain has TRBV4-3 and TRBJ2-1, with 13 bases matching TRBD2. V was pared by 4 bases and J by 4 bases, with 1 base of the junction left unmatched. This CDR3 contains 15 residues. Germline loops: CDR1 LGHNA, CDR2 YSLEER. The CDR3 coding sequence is TGCGCCAGCAGCCGGGGACTAGCGGGATACAATGAGCAGTTCTTC. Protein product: CASSRGLAGYNEQFF.